The T cell receptor (beta chain) under discussion was sequenced for a study of OX40 agonist ivuxolimab in advanced cancers. Study-level background: Ivuxolimab was an agonistic, fully human IgG2 monoclonal antibody directed against OX40 (CD134), a costimulatory receptor. Partial responses were achieved by three dose-escalation patients, of whom one had hepatocellular carcinoma and two had cutaneous melanoma. The point of sequencing TCRbeta in the periphery was to test whether ivuxolimab changed TCR sequence diversity and drove clonal T-cell expansion. In the dose-escalation cohort, roughly 80% of patients were male, and the mean age was approximately 60 years, with a range of about 23 to 85. Patients were allowed to have had prior anti-PD-1, anti-PD-L1 or anti-CTLA-4 therapy, and approximately 40% of the dose-escalation patients had previously received checkpoint inhibitors. The monotherapy dose-escalation portion (N ≈ 57 patients) of the phase I ivuxolimab trial is reported in the paper. Intravenous ivuxolimab was administered to patients every 2 weeks at six dose levels: 0.01, 0.1, 0.3, 1.5, 3 and 10 mg/kg. Of the 50 to 55 dose-escalation patients, hepatocellular carcinoma was present in around 20, melanoma in approximately 15, renal cell carcinoma in 9 and head and neck cancer in 9.

Including cysteine and phenylalanine, the CDR3 has 15 amino acids. The sequence is cut down to CDR3 DNA, 45 bases in frame from base 1. V and J are trimmed by 8 bases and 3 bases, and the gene matches miss 9 bases of the junction. CDR1 and CDR2 were assigned from the germline V gene (reference sequence) as MNHEY and SMNVEV. Patients with a history of autoimmune disease or receiving systemic immunosuppression were excluded from the trial. Peripheral blood for TCR sequencing was drawn from every dose cohort at baseline, at cycle 4 day 1 and at cycle 7 day 1. The samples were drawn from a first-in-human, open-label, multicenter phase I dose-escalation trial of ivuxolimab. The trial enrolled adults with locally advanced or metastatic head and neck squamous cell, hepatocellular, melanoma or renal cell carcinoma. CD4+ and CD8+ T cells were sorted separately from peripheral blood before TCR sequencing. To sequence the TCRbeta CDR3 region, genomic DNA was isolated from the sorted cells. TCRbeta CDR3 regions were sequenced using the immunoSEQ Assay. As stored in TCRdb, this immuneACCESS dataset retains in-frame rearrangements with V and J assigned. A fraction of the clones does not appear; measured against another copy, unresolved V genes explain less than half of the discrepancy, and the remainder lacks a known reason. A total of 85,000 to 120,000 clones appear in this sample, 75% to 95% of them only once. The ten top clones hold approximately 0.49% of the sample.

Broad study findings and their caveats: Antigen specificity was not determined for the clonally expanded peripheral T cells. On average, CD8+ T cells showed more expanded clones than CD4+ T cells after ivuxolimab. At doses of 0.1 to 3.0 mg/kg, clonal expansion of both CD4+ and CD8+ blood T cells was observed from baseline to week 6. In the 0.1-3.0 mg/kg groups, partial responders had among the lowest normalized peripheral clonal expansion, particularly in CD8+ T cells. Low levels of normalized T-cell clonal expansion were also seen in some patients who did not respond.

About this clone: Its antigen target is currently unknown. Base qualities are not provided; no much larger clone lies one nucleotide away.

The input for sequencing was CD4+ or CD8+ T cells sorted from blood, taken in a trial of the OX40 agonist ivuxolimab. The sequence is built from TRBV27 and TRBJ1-4, and TRBD1 matches 7 of the central bases. The clonotype was recovered from an adult with an advanced solid tumor such as melanoma, head and neck, liver or kidney cancer. The CDR3 has the sequence CASGELGTANEKLFF. The nucleotide sequence reads TGTGCCAGCGGTGAACTAGGGACAGCTAATGAAAAACTGTTTTTT. This CDR3, with the reference TRBV27 and TRBJ1-4 proteins standing in past its ends, gives the full variable domain EAQVTQNPRYLITVTGKKLTVTCSQNMNHEYMSWYRQDPGLGLRQIYYSMNVEVTDKGDVPEGYKVSRKEKRNFPLILESPSPNQTSLYFCASGELGTANEKLFFGSGTQLSVL.